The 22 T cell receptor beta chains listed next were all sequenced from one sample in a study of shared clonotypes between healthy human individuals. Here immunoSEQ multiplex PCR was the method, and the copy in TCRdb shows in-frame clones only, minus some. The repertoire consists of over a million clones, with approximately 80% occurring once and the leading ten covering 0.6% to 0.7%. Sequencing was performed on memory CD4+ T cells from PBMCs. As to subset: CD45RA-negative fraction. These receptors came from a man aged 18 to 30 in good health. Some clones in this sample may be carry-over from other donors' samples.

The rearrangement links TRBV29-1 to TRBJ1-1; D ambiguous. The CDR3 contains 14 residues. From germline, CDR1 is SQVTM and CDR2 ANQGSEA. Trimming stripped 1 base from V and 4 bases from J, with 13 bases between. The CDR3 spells CSVEVQLVGTEAFF. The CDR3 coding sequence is TGCAGCGTTGAAGTGCAGCTAGTCGGCACTGAAGCTTTCTTT.

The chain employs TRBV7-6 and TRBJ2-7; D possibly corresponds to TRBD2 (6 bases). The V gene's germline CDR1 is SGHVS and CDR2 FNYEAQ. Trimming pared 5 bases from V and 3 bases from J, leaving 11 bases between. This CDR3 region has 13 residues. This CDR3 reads CASSTPGGYEQYF. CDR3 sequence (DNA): TGTGCCAGCAGCACACCCGGGGGCTACGAGCAGTACTTC.

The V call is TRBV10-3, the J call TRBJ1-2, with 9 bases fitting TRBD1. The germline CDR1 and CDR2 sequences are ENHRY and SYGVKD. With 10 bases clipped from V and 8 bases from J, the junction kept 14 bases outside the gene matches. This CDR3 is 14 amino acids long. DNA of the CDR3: TGTGCCACGACACCTACAGGGGGCGGTAAGGGCTACACCTTC. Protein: CATTPTGGGKGYTF.

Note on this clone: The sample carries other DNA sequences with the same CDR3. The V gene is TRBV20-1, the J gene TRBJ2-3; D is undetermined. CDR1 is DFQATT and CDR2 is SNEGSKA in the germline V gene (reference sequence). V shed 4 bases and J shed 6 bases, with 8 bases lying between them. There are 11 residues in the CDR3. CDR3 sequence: CSATVGDTQYF. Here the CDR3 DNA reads TGCAGTGCTACGGTTGGGGATACGCAGTATTTT.

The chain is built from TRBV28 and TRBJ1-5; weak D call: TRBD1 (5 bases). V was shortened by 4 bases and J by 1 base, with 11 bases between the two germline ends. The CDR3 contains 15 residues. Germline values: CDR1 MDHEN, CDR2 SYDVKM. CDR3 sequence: CASSSGGMSNQPQHF. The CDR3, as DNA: TGTGCCAGCAGTTCGGGGGGAATGAGCAATCAGCCCCAGCATTTT.

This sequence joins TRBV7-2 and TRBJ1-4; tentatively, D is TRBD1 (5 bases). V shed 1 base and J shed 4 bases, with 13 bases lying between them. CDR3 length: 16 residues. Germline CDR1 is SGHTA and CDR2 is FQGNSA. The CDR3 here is CASSLVGGGGNEKLFF. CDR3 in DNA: TGTGCCAGCAGCTTAGTAGGCGGGGGAGGTAATGAAAAACTGTTTTTT.

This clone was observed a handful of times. CDR3 region: CASSAHSEGTDTQYF. As DNA, the CDR3 is TGTGCCAGCAGCGCGCATTCTGAGGGCACAGATACGCAGTATTTT. The genes are TRBV9 and TRBJ2-3; D unclear. V was trimmed by 3 bases and J by 1 base, leaving 12 bases between them. The CDR3 is 15 residues long. Germline CDR1 and CDR2: SGDLS and YYNGEE.

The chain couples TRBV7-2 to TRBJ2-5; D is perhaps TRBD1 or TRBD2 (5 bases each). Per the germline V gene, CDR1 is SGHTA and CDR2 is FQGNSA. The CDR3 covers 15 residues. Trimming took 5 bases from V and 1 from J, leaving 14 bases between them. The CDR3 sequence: CASSLRGRPQETQYF. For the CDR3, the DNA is TGTGCCAGCAGCCTTCGGGGCCGACCCCAAGAGACCCAGTACTTC.

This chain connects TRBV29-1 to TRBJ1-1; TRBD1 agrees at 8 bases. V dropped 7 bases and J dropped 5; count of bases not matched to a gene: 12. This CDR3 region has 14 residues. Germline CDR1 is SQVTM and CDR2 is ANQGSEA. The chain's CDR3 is CSAGQGDYETEAFF. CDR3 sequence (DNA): TGCAGCGCCGGACAGGGAGATTATGAAACTGAAGCTTTCTTT.

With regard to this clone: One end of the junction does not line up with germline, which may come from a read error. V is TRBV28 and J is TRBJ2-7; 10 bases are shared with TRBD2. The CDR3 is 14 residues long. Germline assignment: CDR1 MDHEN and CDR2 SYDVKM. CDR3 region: CASSPSSPGLAYRF. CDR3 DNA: TGTGCCAGCAGTCCAAGCTCTCCGGGACTAGCGTACCGCTTC.

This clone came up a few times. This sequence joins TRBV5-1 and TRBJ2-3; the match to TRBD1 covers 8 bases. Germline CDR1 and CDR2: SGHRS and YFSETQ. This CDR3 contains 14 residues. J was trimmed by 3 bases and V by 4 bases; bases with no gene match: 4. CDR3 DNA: TGCGCCAGCAGCCGGGACAGGTTGACAGATACGCAGTATTTT. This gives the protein CASSRDRLTDTQYF.

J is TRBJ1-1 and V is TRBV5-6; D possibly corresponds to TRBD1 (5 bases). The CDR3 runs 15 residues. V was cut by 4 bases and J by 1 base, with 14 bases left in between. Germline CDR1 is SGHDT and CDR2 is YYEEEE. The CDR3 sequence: CASSVAGTPNTEAFF. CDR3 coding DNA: TGTGCCAGCAGCGTTGCCGGGACCCCGAACACTGAAGCTTTCTTT.

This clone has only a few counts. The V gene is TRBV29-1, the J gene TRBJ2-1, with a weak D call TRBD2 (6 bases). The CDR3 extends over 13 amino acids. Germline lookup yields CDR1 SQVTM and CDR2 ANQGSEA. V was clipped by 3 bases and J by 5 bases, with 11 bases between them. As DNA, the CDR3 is TGCAGCGTTGATTCCGGGGAGGACAATGAGCAGTTCTTC. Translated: CSVDSGEDNEQFF.

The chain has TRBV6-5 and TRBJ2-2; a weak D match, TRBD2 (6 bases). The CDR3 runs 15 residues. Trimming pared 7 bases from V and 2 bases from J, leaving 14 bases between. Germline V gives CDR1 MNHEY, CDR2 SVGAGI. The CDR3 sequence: CASIRGGANTGELFF. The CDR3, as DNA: TGTGCCAGCATTCGGGGAGGAGCAAACACCGGGGAGCTGTTTTTT.

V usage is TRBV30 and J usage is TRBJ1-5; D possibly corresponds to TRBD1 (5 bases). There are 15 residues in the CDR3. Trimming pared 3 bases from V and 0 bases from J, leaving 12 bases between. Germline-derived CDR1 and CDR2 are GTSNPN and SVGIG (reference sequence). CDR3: CAWRLRDASNQPQHF. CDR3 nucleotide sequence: TGTGCCTGGAGGCTCCGGGACGCTAGCAATCAGCCCCAGCATTTT.

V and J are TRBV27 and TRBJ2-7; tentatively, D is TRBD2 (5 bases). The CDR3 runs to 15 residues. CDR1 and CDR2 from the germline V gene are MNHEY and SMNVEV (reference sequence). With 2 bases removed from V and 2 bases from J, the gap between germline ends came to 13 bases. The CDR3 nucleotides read TGTGCCAGCAGTTTACGACGAGGGAGTCCCTACGAGCAGTACTTC. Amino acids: CASSLRRGSPYEQYF.

In DNA, the CDR3 is TGTGCCAGCACGGGCCGTCTAGCGAGACCTTACGAGCAGTACTTC. This translates into CASTGRLARPYEQYF. The V and J genes are TRBV6-5 and TRBJ2-7, with D possibly matching TRBD2 (6 bases). Between the trimmed V and J ends, which lost 7 bases and 4 bases, there was a span of 20 bases. The CDR3 totals 15 residues. Germline CDR1 MNHEY, CDR2 SVGAGI.

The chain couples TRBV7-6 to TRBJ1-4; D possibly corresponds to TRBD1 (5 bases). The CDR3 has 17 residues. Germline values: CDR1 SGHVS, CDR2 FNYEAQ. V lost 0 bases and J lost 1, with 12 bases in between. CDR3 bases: TGTGCCAGCAGCTTAGCCCATGGGGGGGGAACTAATGAAAAACTGTTTTTT. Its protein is CASSLAHGGGTNEKLFF.

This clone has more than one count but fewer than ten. The CDR3 sequence is CASSQDHTQYF. The CDR3 bases are TGCGCCAGCAGCCAAGACCATACGCAGTATTTT. V is TRBV4-3 and J is TRBJ2-3; no definite D call. The CDR3 consists of 11 residues. Germline V gives CDR1 LGHNA, CDR2 YSLEER. V dropped 0 bases and J dropped 7 bases, with 2 bases sitting between them.

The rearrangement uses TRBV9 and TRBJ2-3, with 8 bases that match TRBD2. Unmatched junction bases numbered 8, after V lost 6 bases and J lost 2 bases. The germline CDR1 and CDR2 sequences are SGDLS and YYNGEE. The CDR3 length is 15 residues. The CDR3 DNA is TGTGCCAGCACCCATGGCGGGAGGCACACAGATACGCAGTATTTT. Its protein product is CASTHGGRHTDTQYF.

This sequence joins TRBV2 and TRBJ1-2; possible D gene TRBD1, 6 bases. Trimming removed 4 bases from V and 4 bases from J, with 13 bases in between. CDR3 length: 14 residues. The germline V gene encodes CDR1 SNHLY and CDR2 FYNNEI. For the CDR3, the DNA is TGTGCCAGCAGTGGGTCAGGGGCGGGCTATGGCTACACCTTC. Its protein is CASSGSGAGYGYTF.

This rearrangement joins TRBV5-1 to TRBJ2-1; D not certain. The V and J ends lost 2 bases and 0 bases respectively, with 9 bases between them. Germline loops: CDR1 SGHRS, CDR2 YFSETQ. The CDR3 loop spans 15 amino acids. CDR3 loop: CASSFLVGSYNEQFF. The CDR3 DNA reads TGCGCCAGCAGCTTTTTAGTAGGCTCCTACAATGAGCAGTTCTTC.